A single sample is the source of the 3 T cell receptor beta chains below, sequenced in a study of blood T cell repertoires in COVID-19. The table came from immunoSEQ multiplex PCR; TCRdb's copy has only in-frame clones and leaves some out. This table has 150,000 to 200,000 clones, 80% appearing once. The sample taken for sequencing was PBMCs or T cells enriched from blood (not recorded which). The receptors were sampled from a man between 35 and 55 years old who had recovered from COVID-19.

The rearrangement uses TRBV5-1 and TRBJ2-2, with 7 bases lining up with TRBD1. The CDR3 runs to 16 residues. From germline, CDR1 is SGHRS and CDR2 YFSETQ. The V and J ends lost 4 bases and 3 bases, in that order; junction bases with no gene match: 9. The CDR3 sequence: CASSPTTGRDTGELFF. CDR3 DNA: TGCGCCAGCAGCCCGACGACAGGGCGGGACACCGGGGAGCTGTTTTTT.

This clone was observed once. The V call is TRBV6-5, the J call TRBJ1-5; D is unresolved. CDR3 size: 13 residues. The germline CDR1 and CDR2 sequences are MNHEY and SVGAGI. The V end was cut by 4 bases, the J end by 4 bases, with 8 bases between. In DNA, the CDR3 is TGTGCCAGCAGTTCCGTCCAGAATCAGCCCCAGCATTTT. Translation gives CASSSVQNQPQHF.

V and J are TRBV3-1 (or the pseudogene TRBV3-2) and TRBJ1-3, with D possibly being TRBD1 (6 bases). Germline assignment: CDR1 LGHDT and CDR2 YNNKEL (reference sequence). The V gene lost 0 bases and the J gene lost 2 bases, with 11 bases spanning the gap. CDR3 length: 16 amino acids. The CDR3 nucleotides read TGTGCCAGCAGCCAAGATTGGACAGCGGCTGGAAACACCATATATTTT. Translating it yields CASSQDWTAAGNTIYF.